The 14 T cell receptor beta chains given below trace back to one sample, sequenced in a study of blood T cell repertoires in COVID-19 (TCRdb year 2020). Library generation was performed with the immunoSEQ multiplex PCR assay. The immuneACCESS repertoire file appears here via TCRdb, limited to in-frame rearrangements. These files lack a portion of the clones; in checked studies, under half of the deficit traces to unresolved V genes, and the cause of the others is not known. The sample table shows about 340,000 clones, and approximately 86% are seen once. The ten largest make up roughly 4% of the sample. Sequencing was done on a sample of PBMCs or T cells enriched from blood (not recorded which). Receptor source: a woman between 40 and 55 years old with acute COVID-19.

J is TRBJ1-2 and V is TRBV18; D call uncertain. The CDR3 totals 18 residues. The germline V gene has CDR1 KGHSH and CDR2 LQKENI. The V end was cut by 1 base, the J end by 4 bases, with 22 bases between. Here the CDR3 DNA reads TGTGCCAGCTCACCACTATCCTTACGGCAGCGATTTGCCTATGGCTACACCTTC. This codes for CASSPLSLRQRFAYGYTF.

The rearrangement uses TRBV5-1 and TRBJ2-7, with 7 bases aligning to TRBD1. The CDR3 is 18 amino acids. The germline V gene encodes CDR1 SGHRS and CDR2 YFSETQ. V trimming: 1 base; J trimming: 3 bases; junction bases outside the gene matches: 16. The CDR3, as DNA: TGCGCCAGCAGCTTGAGGGGGCCCGACAGGAAGGGGCTCTACGAGCAGTACTTC. The encoded protein is CASSLRGPDRKGLYEQYF.

DNA for the CDR3: TGTGCCATCACTTCAAGTGGTGACAGTGAAGCTTTCTTT. It is translated as CAITSSGDSEAFF. V and J are TRBV10-3 and TRBJ1-1; possibly TRBD1 for D (5 bases). This CDR3 is built from 13 residues. Trimming removed 7 bases from V and 7 bases from J, with 16 bases in between. Germline lookup yields CDR1 ENHRY and CDR2 SYGVKD.

The chain combines TRBV2 with TRBJ1-2; D might be TRBD1 (5 bases). V was clipped by 2 bases and J by 4 bases, with 20 bases between them. CDR1 and CDR2 from the germline V gene are SNHLY and FYNNEI. This CDR3 comprises 17 residues. The CDR3, as DNA: TGTGCCAGCAGTGAATCGCCTCGCACAGGCGGGATCTATGGCTACACCTTC. This translates into CASSESPRTGGIYGYTF. The full variable domain, rest sourced from reference TRBV2 and TRBJ1-2, is EPEVTQTPSHQVTQMGQEVILRCVPISNHLYFYWYRQILGQKVEFLVSFYNNEISEKSEIFDDQFSVERPDGSNFTLKIRSTKLEDSAMYFCASSESPRTGGIYGYTFGSGTRLTVV.

This clone was recorded once. This chain links TRBV4-3 with TRBJ2-1; TRBD2 matches at 10 bases. This CDR3 contains 16 residues. V gave up 5 bases and J gave up 6 bases; unmatched junction bases: 10. Per the germline V gene, CDR1 is LGHNA and CDR2 is YSLEER. CDR3 loop: CASSTIQSGGANEQFF. DNA of the CDR3: TGCGCCAGCAGCACCATTCAGAGCGGGGGGGCCAATGAGCAGTTCTTC.

A single count supports this clone. The gene calls are TRBV7-9 and TRBJ2-7, with 9 positions matching TRBD1. Trimming cost V 2 bases and J 5 bases; bases outside gene matches: 4. Germline assignment: CDR1 SEHNR and CDR2 FQNEAQ (reference sequence). The CDR3 loop spans 14 amino acids. This CDR3 reads CASSLTGGKDEQYF. As DNA, the CDR3 is TGTGCCAGCAGCTTAACAGGGGGCAAGGACGAGCAGTACTTC.

CDR3 DNA sequence: TGCGCCAGCAGCTGGGGGACAGGGGGCGATGAAAAACTGTTTTTT. It translates to CASSWGTGGDEKLFF. The V call is TRBV5-1, the J call TRBJ1-4; 12 nucleotides line up with TRBD1. V shed 3 bases, J shed 6 bases, and the junction held 3 bases outside the gene matches. The CDR3 extends over 15 amino acids. Germline V gives CDR1 SGHRS, CDR2 YFSETQ. Drawing the rest from reference TRBV5-1 and TRBJ1-4, the complete variable domain is KAGVTQTPRYLIKTRGQQVTLSCSPISGHRSVSWYQQTPGQGLQFLFEYFSETQRNKGNFPGRFSGRQFSNSRSEMNVSTLELGDSALYLCASSWGTGGDEKLFFGSGTQLSVL.

As DNA, the CDR3 is TGCGCCAGCAGCCCCGTACAGGGGTCCGAGCAGTTCTTC. Translated, it gives CASSPVQGSEQFF. This chain joins TRBV4-3 and TRBJ2-1; 7 bases are shared with TRBD1. This CDR3 spans 13 amino acids. CDR1 and CDR2 (germline): LGHNA, YSLEER. Trimming took 4 bases from V and 10 from J; bases not matched to a gene: 7.

The chain recombines TRBV6-5 with TRBJ1-2; TRBD1 aligns across 7 bases. Germline CDR1 is MNHEY and CDR2 is SVGAGI. The trim removed 0 bases at V and 4 bases at J, leaving 2 bases unmatched. The CDR3 totals 14 residues. CDR3 residues: CASSYSGQSYGYTF. CDR3 nucleotide sequence: TGTGCCAGCAGTTACTCGGGACAGTCCTATGGCTACACCTTC.

The chain carries TRBV19 and TRBJ2-1, with TRBD1 matching over 10 bases. The CDR3 length is 15 residues. Germline V CDR1 and CDR2: LNHDA, SQIVND (reference sequence). Unmatched junction bases numbered 7, after V lost 4 bases and J lost 7 bases. The CDR3 here is CASSSDRGRVNEQFF. CDR3 bases: TGTGCCAGTAGTAGCGACAGGGGGCGAGTTAATGAGCAGTTCTTC.

This clone is a singleton in its sample. The rearrangement uses TRBV18 and TRBJ1-1, with unresolved D. Trimming took off 2 bases at V and 4 bases at J, with 17 bases between the two ends. The CDR3 covers 16 residues. Germline assignment: CDR1 KGHSH and CDR2 LQKENI. The CDR3 nucleotides read TGTGCCAGCTCACCAGCAGGCGGAGGAACGGGCACTGAAGCTTTCTTT. It encodes CASSPAGGGTGTEAFF.

The V and J genes are TRBV7-9 and TRBJ2-3; possible D gene TRBD1, 5 bases. V lost 5 bases to trimming and J lost 11 bases, with 17 bases between them. Germline V gene lookup returns CDR1 SEHNR and CDR2 FQNEAQ (reference sequence). There are 13 residues in the CDR3. As DNA, the CDR3 is TGTGCCAGCAGCCACCGACAGTTATTTCTGCAGTATTTT. It is translated as CASSHRQLFLQYF.

The chain recombines TRBV6-5 with TRBJ1-1, with 7 bases aligning to TRBD1. This CDR3 has 13 amino acids. Germline assignment: CDR1 MNHEY and CDR2 SVGAGI. The trim removed 6 bases at V and 5 bases at J, leaving 6 bases unmatched. The CDR3 loop reads CASSRQGWTEAFF. CDR3 in DNA: TGTGCCAGCAGCCGACAGGGTTGGACTGAAGCTTTCTTT.

The chain combines TRBV3-1 (or the pseudogene TRBV3-2) with TRBJ2-5; unclear D gene. V was shortened by 1 base and J by 7 bases, with 7 bases between the two germline ends. Germline values: CDR1 LGHDT, CDR2 YNNKEL (reference sequence). This CDR3 is 12 amino acids long. The CDR3 here is CASSQGLGTQYF. Here the CDR3 DNA reads TGTGCCAGCAGCCAAGGGCTTGGGACCCAGTACTTC.